One and the same sample provided the 17 T cell receptor beta chains below, sequenced in a study of CD8+CD57+ T cells in acquired aplastic anemia. Profiles of TCR beta VDJ and CDR3 were generated from a genomic DNA template. TCRdb redid the calling of the reads with MiXCR, one entry per CDR3 protein. The data show hundreds of thousands of distinct CDR3 sequences, roughly 53% seen once. For sequencing, patients were chosen who had shown expansion of CD8+CD57+ cells by flow cytometry. The sequencing sample was made of sorted CD4+, CD8+, or CD8+CD57+ T cells (not recorded which) from PBMCs. These receptors all stem from a human donor with aplastic anemia.

This clonotype was detected many times. The V gene is TRBV27, the J gene TRBJ1-1; the match to TRBD1 covers 8 bases. This CDR3 contains 14 residues. The V segment lost 6 bases and the J segment 5 bases; nucleotides outside the gene matches: 8. Germline V gene lookup returns CDR1 MNHEY and CDR2 SMNVEV (reference sequence). DNA for the CDR3: TGTGCCAGCAGACCCACAGGGGGAGGGACTGAAGCTTTCTTT. Translation: CASRPTGGGTEAFF.

The chain is built from TRBV9 and TRBJ1-6; no clear D gene. Per germline, CDR1 SGDLS and CDR2 YYNGEE. The CDR3 loop spans 12 amino acids. V lost 2 bases and J 11 bases, leaving 8 bases between the germline ends. In DNA, the CDR3 is TGTGCCAGCAGCGTCGGGAACGCACCCCTCCACTTT. Translating gives CASSVGNAPLHF.

The chain employs TRBV25-1 and TRBJ2-2; 9 nucleotides match TRBD1. Germline loops: CDR1 MGHDK, CDR2 SYGVNS. V gave up 3 bases and J gave up 1 base; unmatched junction bases: 6. This CDR3 region has 17 residues. The CDR3 region has the DNA TGTGCCAGCAGTGAGGGACAGGGAATAGGGAACACCGGGGAGCTGTTTTTT. It yields the protein CASSEGQGIGNTGELFF.

This clonotype has a count of ten or more. The V call is TRBV19, the J call TRBJ2-7; TRBD1 agrees at 7 bases. The V segment lost 6 bases and the J segment 2 bases; nucleotides outside the gene matches: 10. Germline loops: CDR1 LNHDA, CDR2 SQIVND (reference sequence). CDR3 length equals 15 residues. The CDR3 bases are TGTGCCAGTAGCAACCCCGGACAGGTGGCCTACGAGCAGTACTTC. It is translated as CASSNPGQVAYEQYF.

The chain has TRBV19 and TRBJ2-7; possible D gene TRBD1, 5 bases. This CDR3 has 14 residues. V lost 4 bases, J lost 0 bases, and 10 bases lay in between. From germline, CDR1 is LNHDA and CDR2 SQIVND (reference sequence). The CDR3 protein is CASSTRQSSYEQYF. In DNA, the CDR3 is TGTGCCAGTAGTACCAGACAGTCCTCCTACGAGCAGTACTTC.

At least ten counts were recorded for this clonotype. The gene calls are TRBV5-1 and TRBJ1-2; 8 bases map to TRBD1. Germline V gene lookup returns CDR1 SGHRS and CDR2 YFSETQ. V gave up 4 bases and J gave up 0 bases; unmatched junction bases: 5. This CDR3 is built from 15 residues. The CDR3 sequence: CASSQDRGSNYGYTF. The CDR3 region has the DNA TGCGCCAGCAGCCAAGACAGGGGTTCTAACTATGGCTACACCTTC.

The rearrangement uses TRBV7-9 and TRBJ1-1; D is unclear. The length of the CDR3 is 14 residues. The V and J ends lost 7 bases and 4 bases respectively, with 16 bases between them. CDR1 and CDR2 (germline): SEHNR, FQNEAQ (reference sequence). In nucleotides, the CDR3 is TGTGCCAGCACCTTGGAGGGCCTTGGCACTGAAGCTTTCTTT. Its protein is CASTLEGLGTEAFF.

This clonotype showed up many times. One junction end disagrees with the germline gene, perhaps due to a read error. The chain links TRBV7-2 to TRBJ2-1; 12 bases match TRBD2. Germline CDR1 reads SGHTA; CDR2 reads FQGNSA. This CDR3 has 14 residues. CDR3 sequence reads: CASSLAGGFDEQFF. CDR3 nucleotides: TGTGCCAGCAGCCTAGCGGGGGGGTTCGATGAGCAGTTCTTC.

The J gene is TRBJ2-7, the V gene TRBV7-7; 10 positions agree with TRBD2. Trimming took 5 bases from V and 6 from J; bases not matched to a gene: 7. Per the germline V gene, CDR1 is SSHAT and CDR2 is FNYEAQ (reference sequence). This CDR3 has 14 residues. CDR3 sequence reads: CASSPQAGGTEQYF. In DNA form, the CDR3 reads TGTGCCAGCAGCCCACAAGCGGGGGGGACCGAGCAGTACTTC.

V and J are TRBV5-4 and TRBJ2-2; 11 nucleotides line up with TRBD2. The CDR3 runs 16 residues. From germline, CDR1 is SGHNT and CDR2 YYREEE (reference sequence). V shed 4 bases and J 1 base; nucleotides not matched to a gene: 3. CDR3 DNA: TGTGCCAGCAGCCGCGGACTAGCGGGGAACACCGGGGAGCTGTTTTTT. Its protein product is CASSRGLAGNTGELFF.

The V and J genes are TRBV7-8 and TRBJ2-2, with 11 bases lining up with TRBD2. Per the germline V gene, CDR1 is SGHVS and CDR2 is FQNEAQ. The ends lost 5 bases at V and 5 bases at J; junction bases unmatched: 7. This CDR3 has 16 residues. CDR3 amino acids: CASSPLAGGGTGELFF. DNA for the CDR3: TGTGCCAGCAGCCCTCTAGCGGGAGGAGGAACCGGGGAGCTGTTTTTT.

This sequence joins TRBV5-1 and TRBJ2-2, with TRBD2 identical over 9 bases. The CDR3 length is 15 residues. Germline CDR1 is SGHRS and CDR2 is YFSETQ. The trim removed 1 base at V and 7 bases at J, leaving 5 bases unmatched. The CDR3 bases are TGCGCCAGCAGCTTGATAGCGGGAGAGGTCGGGGAGCTGTTTTTT. Translation: CASSLIAGEVGELFF. The whole variable domain, remainder taken from reference TRBV5-1 and TRBJ2-2, is KAGVTQTPRYLIKTRGQQVTLSCSPISGHRSVSWYQQTPGQGLQFLFEYFSETQRNKGNFPGRFSGRQFSNSRSEMNVSTLELGDSALYLCASSLIAGEVGELFFGEGSRLTVL.

The chain carries TRBV20-1 and TRBJ1-3, with TRBD1 as a possible D gene (5 bases). The V gene's germline CDR1 is DFQATT and CDR2 SNEGSKA (reference sequence). The CDR3 contains 13 residues. V shed 2 bases and J shed 6 bases, with 11 bases lying between them. In DNA form, the CDR3 reads TGCAGTGCTAGACAGGGATCGGAAAACACCATATATTTT. This sequence encodes CSARQGSENTIYF.

This chain links TRBV7-9 with TRBJ1-1, with 7 bases identical to TRBD1. CDR1 and CDR2 (germline): SEHNR, FQNEAQ (reference sequence). This CDR3 has 13 amino acids. The V segment lost 6 bases and the J segment 4 bases; nucleotides outside the gene matches: 5. The CDR3 reads CASSSTGVTEAFF. The CDR3 DNA sequence: TGTGCCAGCAGTTCCACAGGGGTCACTGAAGCTTTCTTT.

The table lists this clonotype with a few counts. The V call is TRBV20-1, the J call TRBJ1-5; D is unclear. V lost 6 bases and J 1 base, leaving 7 bases between the germline ends. The CDR3 spans 12 residues. Germline assignment: CDR1 DFQATT and CDR2 SNEGSKA (reference sequence). Here the CDR3 reads CSARPSNQPQHF. As DNA, the CDR3 is TGCAGTGCACGACCAAGCAATCAGCCCCAGCATTTT.

This clonotype was counted ten times or more. The chain has TRBV6-5 and TRBJ2-1; 7 positions match TRBD2. The V gene end was trimmed by 3 bases and the J gene end by 4 bases; junction bases not matched to a gene: 6. Germline-derived CDR1 and CDR2 are MNHEY and SVGAGI. The CDR3 consists of 15 residues. The CDR3 region has the DNA TGTGCCAGCAGTTATCGGCTAGCGGCGTACAATGAGCAGTTCTTC. This gives the protein CASSYRLAAYNEQFF.

This clonotype has ten or more counts. The CDR3 is CASSEDRLKNTEAFF. DNA for the CDR3: TGTGCCAGCAGCGAAGACAGGCTAAAGAACACTGAAGCTTTCTTT. The chain is built from TRBV11-2 and TRBJ1-1, with a tentative D call TRBD1 (6 bases). From germline, CDR1 is SGHAT and CDR2 FQNNGV. V lost 5 bases and J 1 base, leaving 14 bases between the germline ends. This CDR3 region has 15 residues.